Shown below are 11 T cell receptor beta chains from a single sample sequenced in a study of blood T cells in healthy people across ages. Alongside a J-beta primer mix, a sample-barcoded 5' primer served in a second PCR lasting roughly 7 to 12 cycles. TCRdb processed the 5' RACE reads anew with MiXCR; each CDR3 protein has one entry. The sample carries fewer than 800,000 distinct CDR3 sequences, around 49% recorded once. The sample consisted of blood. The receptors stem from a woman aged 60-70 years in good health.

The table lists this clonotype with a few counts. The gene calls are TRBV10-3 and TRBJ2-3, with 8 nucleotides matching TRBD2. With V trimmed by 5 bases and J by 0 bases, 10 bases remained unmatched. Per the germline V gene, CDR1 is ENHRY and CDR2 is SYGVKD. The CDR3 runs to 17 residues. The CDR3 DNA follows: TGTGCCATCAGTCCTCCACGTTTAGCGGGAAGCACAGATACGCAGTATTTT. It yields the protein CAISPPRLAGSTDTQYF.

As DNA, the CDR3 is TGCAGTGCTACTCCCGAAGGGGCGACTTACGAGCAGTACTTC. This codes for CSATPEGATYEQYF. The rearrangement links TRBV20-1 to TRBJ2-5; D possibly corresponds to TRBD1 (5 bases). The DNA end is a closer match to TRBJ2-7, so the J assignment may be wrong. The CDR3 is 14 residues long. CDR1 and CDR2 (germline): DFQATT, SNEGSKA (reference sequence).

V is TRBV5-1 and J is TRBJ2-7; TRBD2 matches 13 bases. The CDR3 runs 16 residues. CDR1 SGHRS and CDR2 YFSETQ come from the germline V gene. V lost 3 bases to trimming and J lost 2 bases; unmatched junction nucleotides: 5. CDR3 protein: CASSSGTSGTAYEQYF. In DNA, the CDR3 is TGCGCCAGCAGCTCGGGGACTAGCGGGACCGCCTACGAGCAGTACTTC.

This chain connects TRBV20-1 to TRBJ2-7; TRBD2 aligns across 12 bases. V lost 1 base and J lost 7; bases outside the gene matches: 5. Germline CDR1 and CDR2: DFQATT and SNEGSKA (reference sequence). This CDR3 comprises 14 residues. CDR3 loop: CSARGTSGDNEQYF. CDR3 bases: TGCAGTGCTAGAGGGACTAGCGGGGACAATGAGCAGTACTTC.

In its sample, this clonotype was seen a few times. V usage is TRBV28 and J usage is TRBJ2-7, with 8 bases matching TRBD1. Germline loops: CDR1 MDHEN, CDR2 SYDVKM. V gave up 5 bases and J gave up 0 bases; unmatched junction bases: 6. The CDR3 extends over 15 amino acids. CDR3 protein: CASSPRDRPSYEQYF. CDR3 bases: TGTGCCAGCAGTCCCAGGGACAGGCCCTCCTACGAGCAGTACTTC.

The rearrangement joins TRBV29-1 to TRBJ2-5, with 8 bases aligning to TRBD2. CDR3 length equals 15 residues. The junction had 20 bases not matched to a gene; V was cut back by 6 bases and J by 11 bases. Per the germline V gene, CDR1 is SQVTM and CDR2 is ANQGSEA. CDR3 DNA sequence: TGCAGCGTCATCCTCTTAGCGGGAACTGTCTATGAGCAGTACTTC. Its translation is CSVILLAGTVYEQYF.

This clonotype was recorded many times. The V call is TRBV7-2, the J call TRBJ2-7; unclear D gene. This CDR3 region has 13 residues. The germline V and J ends were trimmed by 3 bases and 11 bases, with 17 bases remaining between them. The germline gives CDR1 SGHTA, CDR2 FQGNSA. CDR3: CASSFGRSATEYF. DNA of the CDR3: TGTGCCAGCAGCTTCGGTCGCTCGGCAACCGAGTACTTC.

This clonotype was observed a handful of times. A read error is possible here, since a much larger clone lies one base away. The chain joins TRBV12-3 or TRBV12-4 to TRBJ2-2, with D perhaps being TRBD1 or TRBD2 (5 bases each). CDR3 size: 15 residues. Trimming stripped 3 bases from V and 1 base from J, with 9 bases between. CDR3 sequence reads: CASSFDGGNTGELFF. The CDR3 DNA follows: TGTGCCAGCAGTTTTGATGGGGGGAACACCGGGGAGCTGTTTTTT.

The CDR3 reads CASSPPTLAGNNEQFF. In nucleotides, the CDR3 is TGTGCCAGCTCACCACCGACACTAGCGGGTAACAATGAGCAGTTCTTC. The rearrangement links TRBV18 to TRBJ2-1; TRBD2 matches at 9 bases. V trimming: 0 bases; J trimming: 5 bases; junction bases outside the gene matches: 5. The CDR3 contains 16 residues. CDR1 and CDR2 (germline): KGHSH, LQKENI. Together with reference TRBV18 and TRBJ2-1, the CDR3 gives the full variable domain: NAGVMQNPRHLVRRRGQEARLRCSPMKGHSHVYWYRQLPEEGLKFMVYLQKENIIDESGMPKERFSAEFPKEGPSILRIQQVVRGDSAAYFCASSPPTLAGNNEQFFGPGTRLTVL.

This clonotype appeared a few times. The CDR3 DNA sequence: TGTGCCAGCAGTCCGGGGACTTGGGAGCAGTACTTC. Translated: CASSPGTWEQYF. The chain recombines TRBV6-6 with TRBJ2-7; perhaps TRBD2 as D (6 bases). The CDR3 spans 12 residues. Germline values: CDR1 MNHNY, CDR2 SVGAGI (reference sequence). V lost 5 bases to trimming and J lost 7 bases, with 12 bases between them.

The table lists this clonotype with a few counts. V usage is TRBV4-1 and J usage is TRBJ2-7; perhaps TRBD2 as D (5 bases). Germline loops: CDR1 MGHRA, CDR2 YSYEKL. V lost 0 bases and J lost 2, with 14 bases in between. The CDR3 has 16 amino acids. CDR3 amino acids: CASSQDLREPAYEQYF. CDR3 nucleotide sequence: TGCGCCAGCAGCCAAGATTTGAGGGAACCAGCCTACGAGCAGTACTTC.